These T cell receptor beta chains were read from a single sample in a study of metastatic and nonmetastatic thyroid tumors. MiXCR was used by TCRdb to re-call the PCR reads. The data contain 15,000 to 20,000 clones, more than 25% of them seen just once; the ten biggest clones take up over 10%. The sample taken for sequencing was tumor tissue. These receptors came from a female donor with papillary thyroid cancer or a benign thyroid nodule (not recorded which). Some clones in this sample may be carry-over from other donors' samples. Both conserved end residues are part of each CDR3. A D gene is named only where the DNA matches it firmly. Size values are once, few and many counts, or a class for expanded clones, and some rows have none.

j_call clone_size v_call d_call cdr3_aa cdr3_nt
TRBJ1-3 few TRBV6-1 TRBD1 CASSGQGRAENTIYF TGTGCCAGCAGTGGACAGGGACGGGCTGAAAACACCATATATTTT
TRBJ2-7 - TRBV6-1 TRBD1 CSGGTGQGIHEQYF TGTTCCGGGGGGACGGGACAGGGTATCCACGAGCAGTACTTC
TRBJ2-5 few TRBV6-5 - CASSSGESRTQYF TGTGCCAGCAGTTCTGGGGAGTCCCGGACCCAGTACTTC
TRBJ1-2 - TRBV15 - CATSRDFRVYTF TGTGCCACCAGCAGAGATTTTAGGGTCTACACCTTC
TRBJ2-1 few TRBV10-2 TRBD2 CASSESGGSSYNEQFF TGCGCCAGCAGTGAGTCTGGCGGGAGCTCCTACAATGAGCAGTTCTTC
TRBJ2-3 few TRBV7-2 - CASSLLDTQYF TGTGCCAGCAGCTTACTCGATACGCAGTATTTT
TRBJ2-7 few TRBV6-5 - CASSYSAQEYF TGTGCCAGCAGTTACTCGGCCCAGGAGTACTTC
TRBJ2-7 - TRBV20-1 TRBD2 CSAPGTSGRWNEQYF TGCAGTGCTCCCGGGACTAGCGGGAGATGGAACGAGCAGTACTTC
TRBJ2-1 medium-sized TRBV6-1 - CASSPFNNEQFF TGTGCCAGCAGTCCTTTTAACAATGAGCAGTTCTTC
TRBJ2-7 - TRBV5-1 - CASSLFSAFGEEQYF TGCGCCAGCAGCTTGTTTTCCGCCTTTGGTGAAGAGCAGTACTTC
TRBJ1-1 medium-sized TRBV27 - CASSTLGDSPNTEAFF TGTGCCAGCAGTACCCTGGGAGACAGCCCGAACACTGAAGCTTTCTTT
TRBJ2-7 once TRBV2 TRBD1 CASASGTGTGNYEQYF TGTGCCAGCGCCTCTGGAACCGGGACAGGGAACTACGAGCAGTACTTC
TRBJ2-3 - TRBV11-1 TRBD2 CASSLAGASGKSDTQYF TGTGCCAGCAGCTTAGCGGGGGCTAGCGGGAAGTCAGATACGCAGTATTTT
TRBJ1-1 - TRBV11-2 TRBD1 CASINSGGWNTEAFF TGTGCCAGCATTAACTCAGGGGGCTGGAACACTGAAGCTTTCTTT
TRBJ2-5 - TRBV30 - CAWKPLMTNSGTQYF TGTGCCTGGAAACCCTTAATGACTAACTCAGGGACCCAGTACTTC
TRBJ2-3 - TRBV28 - CASSFGKSYTDTQYF TGTGCCAGCAGTTTCGGCAAGAGCTACACAGATACGCAGTATTTT
TRBJ1-3 medium-sized TRBV6-1 TRBD1 CASSDGTGSTGNTIYF TGTGCCAGCAGTGACGGGACAGGGAGCACTGGAAACACCATATATTTT
TRBJ2-3 few TRBV24-1 - CATSDLGGSTDTQYF TGTGCCACCAGTGATTTAGGGGGTAGCACAGATACGCAGTATTTT
TRBJ2-7 once TRBV20-1 - CSADPPGTATYEQYF TGCAGTGCCGATCCCCCCGGGACCGCAACCTACGAGCAGTACTTC
TRBJ2-3 many TRBV5-1 - CASRPGAEGADTQYF TGCGCCAGCAGGCCTGGGGCGGAGGGGGCAGATACGCAGTATTTT
TRBJ2-3 few TRBV10-2 TRBD2 CASSEGRLAGTDTQYF TGCGCCAGCAGTGAGGGGAGATTAGCGGGTACAGATACGCAGTATTTT
TRBJ1-2 - TRBV6-2/TRBV6-3 - CASSPGIVGYTF TGTGCCAGCAGTCCAGGGATAGTAGGCTACACCTTC
TRBJ2-3 - TRBV6-4 TRBD2 CASSDIGGAQHTQYF TGTGCCAGCAGTGATATCGGGGGGGCCCAGCATACGCAGTATTTT
TRBJ2-2 few TRBV2 TRBD2 CASSGQRDNTWELFF TGTGCCAGCAGTGGACAGCGGGATAACACCTGGGAGCTTTTTTTT
TRBJ2-7 medium-sized TRBV12-3/TRBV12-4 - CASSLTRGAYEQYF TGTGCCAGCAGTTTGACACGGGGCGCGTACGAGCAGTACTTC